This T cell receptor (beta chain) is drawn from a study of T-cell reconstitution after alpha-beta-depleted transplantation in children. Study conclusions and caveats: T-cell counts and diversity were attributed mostly to newly produced T cells one year after transplant. At around two months after transplant, the alpha-beta T cells were reportedly derived from several hundred expanded clones that came from non-depleted graft cells.

Preparing the TCRbeta library involved the use of unique molecular identifiers. MiXCR, applied by TCRdb to the PCR reads, yields one record per CDR3 protein. This table has over 90,000 distinct CDR3 sequences, 6% to 9% appearing once. V lost 0 bases and J lost 0, with 7 bases in between. The CDR3 length is 15 residues. CDR1 is LGHNA, CDR2 YNFKEQ, per germline. This clonotype turned up a few times. Its antigen is not known. The gene calls are TRBV4-2 and TRBJ2-3; D is uncertain. This clonotype originated in a boy younger than 10 with acute lymphoblastic leukemia, due to receive a stem cell transplant. Sequencing used PBMCs, obtained before TCRalphabeta/CD19-depleted stem cell transplant. CDR3 DNA: TGTGCCAGCAGCCAAGATACTGAGAGCACAGATACGCAGTATTTT. Translated, it gives CASSQDTESTDTQYF.